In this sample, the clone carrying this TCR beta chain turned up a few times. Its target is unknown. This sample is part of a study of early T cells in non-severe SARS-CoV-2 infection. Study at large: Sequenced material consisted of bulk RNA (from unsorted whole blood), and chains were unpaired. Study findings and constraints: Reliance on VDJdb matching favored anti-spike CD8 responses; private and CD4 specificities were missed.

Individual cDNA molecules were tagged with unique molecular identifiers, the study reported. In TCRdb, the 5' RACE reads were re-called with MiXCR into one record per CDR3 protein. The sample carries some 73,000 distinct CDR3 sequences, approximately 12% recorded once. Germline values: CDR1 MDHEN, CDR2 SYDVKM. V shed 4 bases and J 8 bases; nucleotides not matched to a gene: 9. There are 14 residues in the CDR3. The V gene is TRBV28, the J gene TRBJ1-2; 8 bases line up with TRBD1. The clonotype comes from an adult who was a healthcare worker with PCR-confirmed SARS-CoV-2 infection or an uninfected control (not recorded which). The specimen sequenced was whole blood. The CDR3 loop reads CASSSIQGVKGYTF. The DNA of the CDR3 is TGTGCCAGCAGTTCAATACAGGGGGTAAAGGGCTACACCTTC.